This T cell receptor (beta chain) appears in the sequencing data of a study of CD8 T cells in ankylosing spondylitis. Study findings and constraints: Seemingly characteristic of ankylosing spondylitis blood was a TCR beta motif consisting of about 8 highly homologous variants. Reported data indicate significant enrichment of disease-linked clones within matched ankylosing spondylitis synovial fluid. Earlier reports found some motif variants in synovial fluid and blood in reactive arthritis.

About this clonotype itself: Its antigen remains unidentified.

The CDR3 totals 15 residues. V shed 8 bases and J shed 0 bases, with 16 bases lying between them. Quantitative molecular-barcoded 5'-RACE generated the TCR beta libraries. TCRdb itself ran the 5' RACE reads through MiXCR, one entry per CDR3 protein. This table holds more than 600,000 distinct CDR3 sequences, roughly 20% found once. The sample taken for sequencing was blood, either unsorted or a sorted T cell fraction (not recorded which). The TCR originated in a male donor with ankylosing spondylitis. The gene calls are TRBV12-3 or TRBV12-4 and TRBJ1-1; possible D gene TRBD1, 5 bases. The CDR3 nucleotides read TGTGCCAGCTCTACAGGTAACGGGATGAACACTGAAGCTTTCTTT. Protein sequence: CASSTGNGMNTEAFF.